These T cell receptor beta chains were read from a single sample in a study of blood T cell repertoires in COVID-19. Profiled with immunoSEQ multiplex PCR; TCRdb holds only in-frame clones, not every one. The repertoire holds some 270,000 clones, with just under 90% as singletons. Sequencing used PBMCs or T cells enriched from blood (not recorded which). The origin of the receptors is an older woman who had recovered from COVID-19. Each CDR3 is given with its conserved first and last residue. A D gene is named only where the DNA matches it firmly. Some rows have no size entry. The others give once, few or many, or a class for an expanded clone.

TRBV19	-	TRBJ1-5	-	CATRGVRQDQPQHF	TGTGCCACCCGGGGGGTCCGACAAGATCAGCCCCAGCATTTT
TRBV7-9	-	TRBJ1-4	-	CASSITSGDEKLFF	TGTGCCAGCAGCATTACGTCCGGGGATGAAAAACTGTTTTTT
TRBV27	-	TRBJ1-6	TRBD1	CASRPDRGGSPLHF	TGTGCCAGCAGGCCGGACAGGGGGGGTTCACCCCTCCACTTT
TRBV7-8	-	TRBJ2-2	TRBD2	CASSLVREGIGELFF	TGTGCCAGCAGCTTAGTGCGGGAGGGAATCGGGGAGCTGTTTTTT
TRBV4-2	few	TRBJ1-2	-	CASSHPGGADYGYTF	TGTGCCAGCAGCCACCCCGGGGGGGCCGACTATGGCTACACCTTC
TRBV6-1	-	TRBJ2-7	TRBD1	CASSEPGTASYEQYF	TGTGCCAGCAGTGAACCCGGGACAGCCTCATACGAGCAGTACTTC
TRBV5-5	-	TRBJ2-5	-	CASSFSRAQETQYF	TGTGCCAGCAGCTTTTCGCGGGCCCAAGAGACCCAGTACTTC
TRBV10-2	-	TRBJ2-1	TRBD2	CASRLAGGLNEQFF	TGCGCCAGCAGACTAGCGGGGGGGCTGAATGAGCAGTTCTTC
TRBV7-3	-	TRBJ2-3	TRBD1	CASSPTGIDTDTQYF	TGTGCCAGCAGCCCGACAGGGATCGACACAGATACGCAGTATTTT
TRBV5-6	-	TRBJ2-3	-	CASSPWWSGPTDTQYF	TGTGCCAGCAGCCCGTGGTGGAGCGGCCCCACAGATACGCAGTATTTT
TRBV28	-	TRBJ1-2	-	CASSLDRAGRGYTF	TGTGCCAGCAGTTTGGACCGGGCAGGGAGGGGCTACACCTTC